In its sample, the clone carrying this TCR beta chain was seen a few times. The read comes to an end 3 residues before the CDR3 does, leaving the germline J gene to fill in the end. The entry originates in a study of T cell clonality in common variable immunodeficiency. Germline V gene lookup returns CDR1 SEHNR and CDR2 FQNEAQ (reference sequence). CDR3 length equals 13 residues. Some clones are missing from TCRdb's copy, which holds only in-frame ones; the method was immunoSEQ multiplex PCR. The data show 50,000 to 65,000 clones, none appearing only once, with around 0.8% held by the ten largest. The chain has TRBV7-9 and TRBJ1-2; D call uncertain. This receptor was obtained from a person between 18 and 75 years old in good health. Specimen: peripheral blood mononuclear cells. The CDR3 protein is CASSLSTTYDYTF. The CDR3 bases that were read are TGTGCCAGCAGCTTATCTACTACCTACGAC.